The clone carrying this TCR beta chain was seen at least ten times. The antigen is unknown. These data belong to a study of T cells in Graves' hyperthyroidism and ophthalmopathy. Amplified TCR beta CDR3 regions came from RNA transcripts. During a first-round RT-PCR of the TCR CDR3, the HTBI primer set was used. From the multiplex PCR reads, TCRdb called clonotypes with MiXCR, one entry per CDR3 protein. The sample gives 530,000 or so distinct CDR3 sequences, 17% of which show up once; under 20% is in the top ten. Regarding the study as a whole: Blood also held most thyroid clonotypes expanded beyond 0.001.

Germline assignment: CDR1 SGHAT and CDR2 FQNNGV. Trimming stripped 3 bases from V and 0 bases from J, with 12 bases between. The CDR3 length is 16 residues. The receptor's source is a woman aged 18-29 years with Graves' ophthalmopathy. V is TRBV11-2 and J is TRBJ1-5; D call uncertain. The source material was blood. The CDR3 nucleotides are TGTGCCAGCAGCTTCAATTCCCACCTTAGCAATCAGCCCCAGCATTTT. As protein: CASSFNSHLSNQPQHF.